Following are 27 T cell receptor beta chains from one sample sequenced in a study of T cells in Graves' hyperthyroidism and ophthalmopathy (dated by TCRdb to the late 2010s). Library creation used multiplex PCR. This sample was sequenced with an Illumina HiSeq 2000. TCR beta CDR3 regions were amplified from RNA transcripts. A first-round RT-PCR of the TCR CDR3 used the HTBI primer set with the Qiagen OneStep RT-PCR kit. TCRdb's own reprocessing of the public reads used fastp at Q25 and MiXCR and kept productive beta chains. CDR3 protein duplicates are merged, each entry listing the most common genes and DNA. The sample table records more than 500,000 distinct CDR3 sequences; about 43% of these occur just once. In total, the top ten clones hold under 20% of the sample. Material: peripheral blood or thyroid tissue (not recorded which). The receptors shown here come from an adult woman with Graves' disease, either hyperthyroidism or ophthalmopathy (not recorded which).

CDR3 region: CASSPMAGEAFF. The CDR3 nucleotides are TGTGCCAGCTCACCAATGGCTGGTGAAGCTTTCTTT. The chain recombines TRBV18 with TRBJ1-1; D unclear. In germline, CDR1 is KGHSH, CDR2 LQKENI. The V end lost 2 bases, the J end lost 7 bases, and 8 bases lay between the germline ends. The CDR3 sequence is 12 residues long.

This clonotype has a count of ten or more. The chain couples TRBV20-1 to TRBJ2-7, with a weak D call TRBD1 (5 bases). Germline V CDR1 and CDR2: DFQATT, SNEGSKA (reference sequence). The CDR3 extends over 15 amino acids. Trimming removed 3 bases from V and 4 bases from J, with 19 bases in between. The CDR3 sequence is CSASPLQGTGYEQYF. The CDR3 nucleotides are TGCAGTGCTAGTCCCCTGCAGGGTACTGGATACGAGCAGTACTTC.

The rearrangement uses TRBV20-1 and TRBJ2-1, with D tentatively TRBD2 (6 bases). CDR3 size: 13 residues. V lost 3 bases and J lost 0, with 6 bases in between. Germline V gene lookup returns CDR1 DFQATT and CDR2 SNEGSKA (reference sequence). CDR3 loop: CSASGSSYNEQFF. CDR3 bases: TGCAGTGCTAGCGGGAGCTCCTACAATGAGCAGTTCTTC.

This clonotype was observed a few times. The V call is TRBV9, the J call TRBJ2-7; D might be TRBD1 or TRBD2, each matching 5 bases. Germline V gives CDR1 SGDLS, CDR2 YYNGEE. V was trimmed by 0 bases and J by 2 bases, leaving 9 bases between them. CDR3 length equals 14 residues. CDR3 nucleotides: TGTGCCAGCAGCGTAGACGGGGCCCCCTACGAGCAGTACTTC. Translation gives CASSVDGAPYEQYF.

Many counts were recorded for this clonotype. The chain links TRBV9 to TRBJ1-4, with D perhaps matching TRBD1 (6 bases). CDR3 length: 14 residues. Per germline, CDR1 SGDLS and CDR2 YYNGEE. Trimming removed 1 base from V and 4 bases from J, with 8 bases in between. The CDR3 sequence: CASSVTGNNEKLFF. CDR3 DNA: TGTGCCAGCAGCGTAACAGGGAATAATGAAAAACTGTTTTTT.

CDR3 in amino acids: CASSYGRDSPTQYF. CDR3 DNA sequence: TGTGCCAGCAGCTACGGCCGGGACAGCCCTACGCAGTATTTT. This sequence joins TRBV7-2 and TRBJ2-3; 7 nucleotides align to TRBD1. The germline CDR1 and CDR2 sequences are SGHTA and FQGNSA. Trimming at V came to 4 bases and at J to 8 bases, leaving 9 bases not matched to a gene. This CDR3 has 14 residues.

A word on this clonotype: Since a much larger clone is just one base distant, this may be a read error. This chain connects TRBV12-3 or TRBV12-4 to TRBJ2-7; no clear D gene. This CDR3 comprises 13 residues. V was pared by 1 base and J by 3 bases, with 7 bases between. The CDR3 here is CASSLDEVYEQYF. The CDR3 DNA follows: TGTGCCAGCAGTTTAGATGAGGTCTACGAGCAGTACTTC.

V gene TRBV10-3 combines with J gene TRBJ1-1; the match to TRBD1 covers 11 bases. Looked up from germline, CDR1 is ENHRY and CDR2 is SYGVKD. V was clipped by 8 bases and J by 5 bases; unmatched bases: 7. The CDR3 covers 14 residues. This CDR3 reads CAISTGQGGTEAFF. The CDR3 DNA sequence: TGTGCCATCTCAACGGGACAGGGGGGAACTGAAGCTTTCTTT.

The chain has TRBV19 and TRBJ2-2; possibly TRBD2 for D (6 bases). The V gene's germline CDR1 is LNHDA and CDR2 SQIVND (reference sequence). V shed 7 bases and J shed 6 bases, with 9 bases lying between them. This CDR3 is built from 12 residues. CDR3 sequence: CASIGEAGELFF. The CDR3 DNA follows: TGTGCCAGTATTGGGGAGGCCGGGGAGCTGTTTTTT.

This clonotype occurred many times. This chain uses TRBV6-5 with TRBJ2-7; TRBD2 aligns across 8 bases. The CDR3 consists of 14 residues. CDR1 and CDR2 from the germline V gene are MNHEY and SVGAGI. J lost 3 bases, V lost 5 bases, and 6 bases had no gene match. Here the CDR3 reads CASSREGQNYEQYF. Written as DNA, the CDR3 is TGTGCCAGCAGTCGGGAGGGACAAAACTACGAGCAGTACTTC.

As concerns this clonotype: Germline and junction disagree at one end, which may indicate a read error. V gene TRBV2 combines with J gene TRBJ2-7; 9 positions agree with TRBD2. The CDR3 loop spans 15 amino acids. From germline, CDR1 is SNHLY and CDR2 FYNNEI. CDR3 amino acids: CAGSRTSELSYEQYF. In DNA form, the CDR3 reads TGTGCCGGCAGTCGGACTAGCGAGCTCTCCTACGAGCAGTACTTC.

The V gene is TRBV5-1, the J gene TRBJ2-7; D perhaps matches TRBD1 (6 bases). V lost 2 bases, J lost 5 bases, and 14 bases lay in between. Per germline, CDR1 SGHRS and CDR2 YFSETQ. There are 14 residues in the CDR3. The CDR3 DNA follows: TGCGCCAGCAGCTTAAGGCAGGGGCACAACGAGCAGTACTTC. Translated, it gives CASSLRQGHNEQYF. The full variable domain, with the rest looked up from reference TRBV5-1 and TRBJ2-7, is KAGVTQTPRYLIKTRGQQVTLSCSPISGHRSVSWYQQTPGQGLQFLFEYFSETQRNKGNFPGRFSGRQFSNSRSEMNVSTLELGDSALYLCASSLRQGHNEQYFGPGTRLTVT.

This clonotype appeared many times. The chain is built from TRBV7-2 and TRBJ2-7; no reliable D call. V lost 5 bases to trimming and J lost 0 bases, with 5 bases between them. Germline V gene data show CDR1 as SGHTA and CDR2 as FQGNSA. The CDR3 totals 12 residues. This chain's CDR3 is CASSGFSYEQYF. Here the CDR3 DNA reads TGTGCCAGCAGCGGGTTCTCCTACGAGCAGTACTTC.

This clonotype was detected ten times or more. The V and J genes are TRBV10-3 and TRBJ1-5, with a tentative D call TRBD1 (5 bases). The CDR3 is 15 amino acids. The germline V gene encodes CDR1 ENHRY and CDR2 SYGVKD. The V and J ends lost 2 bases and 2 bases respectively, with 10 bases between them. CDR3 protein: CAISEVGRGNQPQHF. The CDR3 nucleotides read TGTGCCATCAGTGAGGTGGGCAGGGGCAATCAGCCCCAGCATTTT.

This clonotype appeared many times. The rearrangement joins TRBV7-3 to TRBJ2-6; D might be TRBD1 (6 bases). V was clipped by 7 bases and J by 2 bases, with 12 bases between them. This CDR3 has 15 residues. Germline CDR1 SGHTA, CDR2 FQGTGA. CDR3 protein: CASKGQFAGANVLTF. The CDR3 bases are TGTGCCAGCAAAGGACAGTTCGCTGGGGCCAACGTCCTGACTTTC.

The chain recombines TRBV30 with TRBJ2-2; D ambiguous. V lost 0 bases to trimming and J lost 6 bases, with 17 bases between them. Per germline, CDR1 GTSNPN and CDR2 SVGIG (reference sequence). This CDR3 has 16 residues. The CDR3 here is CAWSVGFDGTPGELFF. The DNA for the CDR3 is TGTGCCTGGAGTGTGGGGTTTGATGGTACGCCCGGGGAGCTGTTTTTT.

Worth noting for this clonotype: Germline is not matched at one junction end, which may reflect a read error. The gene calls are TRBV13 and TRBJ2-7; D not resolved. CDR3 length: 8 amino acids. The germline V gene has CDR1 PRHDT and CDR2 FYEKMQ (reference sequence). In DNA form, the CDR3 reads TGTGCCAGCAGCCGTGGTACATTC. This gives the protein CASSRGTF.

The chain recombines TRBV7-2 with TRBJ1-4; possible D gene TRBD1, 6 bases. In germline, CDR1 is SGHTA, CDR2 FQGNSA. This CDR3 is 13 amino acids long. V lost 5 bases, J lost 5 bases, and 9 bases lay in between. The DNA for the CDR3 is TGTGCCAGCAGCCGCGGGGGCAATGAAAAACTGTTTTTT. It specifies CASSRGGNEKLFF. The full variable domain, in which reference TRBV7-2 and TRBJ1-4 provide the parts outside the CDR3, is GAGVSQSPSNKVTEKGKDVELRCDPISGHTALYWYRQSLGQGLEFLIYFQGNSAPDKSGLPSDRFSAERTGGSVSTLTIQRTQQEDSAVYLCASSRGGNEKLFFGSGTQLSVL.

This clonotype was seen many times. The rearrangement joins TRBV6-5 to TRBJ2-7, with 7 bases fitting TRBD1. Germline V CDR1 and CDR2: MNHEY, SVGAGI. This CDR3 is 14 amino acids long. V dropped 8 bases and J dropped 4; count of bases not matched to a gene: 11. The CDR3 DNA is TGTGCCAGCGGCTTGGCAAGGGGGCCGTACGAGCAGTACTTC. Residues: CASGLARGPYEQYF.

This clonotype was seen a handful of times. This chain joins TRBV19 and TRBJ1-1; unclear D gene. The CDR3 totals 13 residues. Germline CDR1 LNHDA, CDR2 SQIVND (reference sequence). V lost 3 bases and J 1 base, leaving 6 bases between the germline ends. CDR3: CASSIMGNTEAFF. Written as DNA, the CDR3 is TGTGCCAGTAGTATTATGGGGAACACTGAAGCTTTCTTT.

This clonotype was picked up many times. The V and J genes are TRBV5-1 and TRBJ1-1; TRBD1 matches 7 bases. The V and J ends lost 3 bases and 0 bases, in that order; junction bases with no gene match: 8. The germline gives CDR1 SGHRS, CDR2 YFSETQ. The CDR3 sequence is 16 residues long. Here the CDR3 reads CASSSIPGQMNTEAFF. For the CDR3, the DNA is TGCGCCAGCAGCTCCATCCCGGGACAGATGAACACTGAAGCTTTCTTT.

J is TRBJ1-5 and V is TRBV29-1; tentative D call: TRBD1 (5 bases). Trimming removed 4 bases from V and 3 bases from J, with 13 bases in between. Per germline, CDR1 SQVTM and CDR2 ANQGSEA. The CDR3 runs to 14 residues. The CDR3 DNA is TGCAGCGTTGCCGGCCGGGACCCCAATCAGCCCCAGCATTTT. Amino acids: CSVAGRDPNQPQHF. Full variable domain (missing parts from reference TRBV29-1 and TRBJ1-5): SAVISQKPSRDICQRGTSLTIQCQVDSQVTMMFWYRQQPGQSLTLIATANQGSEATYESGFVIDKFPISRPNLTFSTLTVSNMSPEDSSIYLCSVAGRDPNQPQHFGDGTRLSIL.

Only a few counts were recorded for this clonotype. V gene TRBV12-3 or TRBV12-4 combines with J gene TRBJ1-4; possible D gene TRBD1, 5 bases. The CDR3 is 13 residues long. V was trimmed by 6 bases and J by 5 bases, leaving 10 bases between them. CDR3 loop: CASSGGLNEKLFF. The CDR3 DNA sequence: TGTGCCAGCAGCGGGGGTTTGAATGAAAAACTGTTTTTT.

The genes are TRBV29-1 and TRBJ1-3; TRBD1 might be the D (5 bases). This CDR3 contains 16 residues. Germline V gene sequence: CDR1 SQVTM, CDR2 ANQGSEA. V gave up 2 bases and J gave up 0 bases, with 14 bases separating them. CDR3 nucleotides: TGCAGCGTTGAACGAGGGGTCAGGGCCTCTGGAAACACCATATATTTT. Its protein is CSVERGVRASGNTIYF.

V gene TRBV5-4 combines with J gene TRBJ2-5, with no clear D. With 0 bases removed from V and 5 bases from J, the gap between germline ends came to 11 bases. The CDR3 spans 14 residues. Germline assignment: CDR1 SGHNT and CDR2 YYREEE (reference sequence). The CDR3 loop reads CASSLGVHGETQYF. The CDR3 DNA follows: TGTGCCAGCAGCTTGGGAGTCCATGGGGAGACCCAGTACTTC.

The CDR3 here is CSAGEVTQYF. CDR3 sequence (DNA): TGCAGTGCCGGGGAGGTGACCCAGTACTTC. The chain joins TRBV20-1 to TRBJ2-5, with TRBD2 as a possible D gene (6 bases). CDR3 length: 10 amino acids. CDR1 is DFQATT, CDR2 SNEGSKA, per germline (reference sequence). Trimming shortened V by 6 bases and J by 7 bases, and 9 bases separated the two germline ends.

V and J are TRBV20-1 and TRBJ1-2; 7 nucleotides agree with TRBD1. This CDR3 has 14 amino acids. Trimming took 4 bases from V and 5 from J; bases not matched to a gene: 10. Germline CDR1 is DFQATT and CDR2 is SNEGSKA (reference sequence). The CDR3 loop is CSANNRGSGYGYTF. In nucleotides, the CDR3 is TGCAGTGCTAATAACAGGGGAAGTGGGTATGGCTACACCTTC.